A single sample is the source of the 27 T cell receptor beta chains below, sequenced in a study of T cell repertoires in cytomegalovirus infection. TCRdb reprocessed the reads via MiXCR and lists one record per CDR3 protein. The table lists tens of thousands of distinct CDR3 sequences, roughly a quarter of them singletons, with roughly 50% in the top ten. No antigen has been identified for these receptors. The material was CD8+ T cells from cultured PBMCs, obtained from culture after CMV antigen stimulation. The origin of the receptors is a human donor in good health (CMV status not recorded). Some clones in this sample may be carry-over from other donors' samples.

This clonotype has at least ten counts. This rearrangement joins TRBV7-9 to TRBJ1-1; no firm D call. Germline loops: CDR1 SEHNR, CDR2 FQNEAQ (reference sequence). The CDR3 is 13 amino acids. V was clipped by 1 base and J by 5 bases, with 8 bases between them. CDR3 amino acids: CASSLDESTEAFF. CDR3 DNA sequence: TGTGCCAGCAGCTTAGATGAATCAACTGAAGCTTTCTTT.

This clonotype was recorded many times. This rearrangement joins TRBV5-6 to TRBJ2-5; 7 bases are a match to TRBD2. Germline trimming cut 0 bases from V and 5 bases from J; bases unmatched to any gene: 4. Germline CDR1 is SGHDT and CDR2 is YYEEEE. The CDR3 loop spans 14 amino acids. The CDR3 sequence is CASSLASGGETQYF. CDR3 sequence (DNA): TGTGCCAGCAGCTTGGCGTCCGGGGGGGAGACCCAGTACTTC.

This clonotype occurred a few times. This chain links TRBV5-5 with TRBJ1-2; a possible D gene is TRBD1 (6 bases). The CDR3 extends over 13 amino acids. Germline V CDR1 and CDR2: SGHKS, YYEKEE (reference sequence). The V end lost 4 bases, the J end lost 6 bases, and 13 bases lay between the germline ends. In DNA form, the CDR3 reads TGTGCCAGCAGCCAACAGGGTTTTGATGGCTACACCTTC. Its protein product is CASSQQGFDGYTF.

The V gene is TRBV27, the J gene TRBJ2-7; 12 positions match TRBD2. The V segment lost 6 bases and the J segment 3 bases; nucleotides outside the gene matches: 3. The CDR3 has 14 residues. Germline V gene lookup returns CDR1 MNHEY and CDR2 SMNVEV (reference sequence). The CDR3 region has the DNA TGTGCCAGCAGGGAGACTAGCGGGAGCTACGAGCAGTACTTC. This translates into CASRETSGSYEQYF.

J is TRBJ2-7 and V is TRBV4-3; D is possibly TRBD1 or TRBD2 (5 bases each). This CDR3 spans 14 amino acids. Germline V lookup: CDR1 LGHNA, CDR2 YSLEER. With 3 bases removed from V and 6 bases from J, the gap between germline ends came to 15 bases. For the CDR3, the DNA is TGCGCCAGCAGCCAGGCTTACGGGACGATCGAGCAGTACTTC. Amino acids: CASSQAYGTIEQYF.

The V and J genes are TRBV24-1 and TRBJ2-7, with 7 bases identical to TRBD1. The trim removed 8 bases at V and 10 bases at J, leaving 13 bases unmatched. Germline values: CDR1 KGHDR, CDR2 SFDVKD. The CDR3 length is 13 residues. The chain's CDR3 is CATNGTALRRQYF. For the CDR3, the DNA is TGTGCCACCAACGGGACAGCACTACGACGACAGTACTTC.

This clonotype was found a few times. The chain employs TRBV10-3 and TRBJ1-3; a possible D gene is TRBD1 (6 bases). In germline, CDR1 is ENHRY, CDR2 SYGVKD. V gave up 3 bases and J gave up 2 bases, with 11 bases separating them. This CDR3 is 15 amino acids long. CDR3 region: CAISDPGVAGNTIYF. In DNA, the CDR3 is TGTGCCATCAGTGATCCAGGGGTCGCTGGAAACACCATATATTTT.

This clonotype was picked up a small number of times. The DNA for the CDR3 is TGTGCCAGCAGCTTGGCACGCCCATACGAGCAGTACTTC. Translating it yields CASSLARPYEQYF. The chain links TRBV5-5 to TRBJ2-7; D gene unclear. V was cut by 0 bases and J by 4 bases, with 8 bases left in between. The CDR3 contains 13 residues. From germline, CDR1 is SGHKS and CDR2 YYEKEE (reference sequence).

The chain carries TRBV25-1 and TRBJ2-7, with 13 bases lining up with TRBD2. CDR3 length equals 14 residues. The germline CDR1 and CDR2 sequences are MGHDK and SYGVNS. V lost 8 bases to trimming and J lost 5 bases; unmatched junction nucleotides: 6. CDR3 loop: CASPGTSGTHEQYF. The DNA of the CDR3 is TGTGCCAGCCCGGGGACTAGCGGGACCCACGAGCAGTACTTC.

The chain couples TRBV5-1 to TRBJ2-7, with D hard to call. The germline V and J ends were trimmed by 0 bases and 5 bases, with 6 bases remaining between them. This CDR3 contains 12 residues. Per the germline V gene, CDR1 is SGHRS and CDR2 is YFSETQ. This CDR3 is CASSLAVDEQYF. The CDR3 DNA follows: TGCGCCAGCAGCTTGGCCGTGGACGAGCAGTACTTC. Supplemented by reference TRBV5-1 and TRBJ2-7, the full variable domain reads KAGVTQTPRYLIKTRGQQVTLSCSPISGHRSVSWYQQTPGQGLQFLFEYFSETQRNKGNFPGRFSGRQFSNSRSEMNVSTLELGDSALYLCASSLAVDEQYFGPGTRLTVT.

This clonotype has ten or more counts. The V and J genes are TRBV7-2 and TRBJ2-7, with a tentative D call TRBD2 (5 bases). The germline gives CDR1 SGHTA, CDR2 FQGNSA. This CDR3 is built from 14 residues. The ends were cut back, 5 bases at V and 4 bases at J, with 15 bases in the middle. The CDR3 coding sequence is TGTGCCAGCAGCGTCGGGCTAGCTGGATACGAGCAGTACTTC. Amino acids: CASSVGLAGYEQYF.

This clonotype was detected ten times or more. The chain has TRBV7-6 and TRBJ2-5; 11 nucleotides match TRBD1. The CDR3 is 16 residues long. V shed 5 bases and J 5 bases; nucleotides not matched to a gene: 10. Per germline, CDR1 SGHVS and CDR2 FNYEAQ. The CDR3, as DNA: TGTGCCAGCAGCCAGGGACAGGGGGGCGAGTGGGAGACCCAGTACTTC. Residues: CASSQGQGGEWETQYF. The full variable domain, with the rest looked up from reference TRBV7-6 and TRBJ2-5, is GAGVSQSPRYKVTKRGQDVALRCDPISGHVSLYWYRQALGQGPEFLTYFNYEAQQDKSGLPNDRFSAERPEGSISTLTIQRTEQRDSAMYRCASSQGQGGEWETQYFGPGTRLLVL.

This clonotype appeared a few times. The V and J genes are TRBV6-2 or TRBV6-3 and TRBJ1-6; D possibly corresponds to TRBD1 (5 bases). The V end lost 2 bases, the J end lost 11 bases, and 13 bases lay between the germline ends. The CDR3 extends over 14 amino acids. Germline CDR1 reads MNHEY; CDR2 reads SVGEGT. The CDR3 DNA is TGTGCCAGCAGTTACCCCTGGACATTCACACCCCTCCACTTT. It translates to CASSYPWTFTPLHF.

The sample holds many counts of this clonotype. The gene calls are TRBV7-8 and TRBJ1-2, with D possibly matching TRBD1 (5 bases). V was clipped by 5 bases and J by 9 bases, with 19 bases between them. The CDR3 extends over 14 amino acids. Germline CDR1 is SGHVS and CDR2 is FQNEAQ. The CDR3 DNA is TGTGCCAGCAGCGAAAGGGGACCGCCGGCCCGCTACACCTTC. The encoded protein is CASSERGPPARYTF. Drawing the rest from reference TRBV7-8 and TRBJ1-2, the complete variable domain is GAGVSQSPRYKVAKRGQDVALRCDPISGHVSLFWYQQALGQGPEFLTYFQNEAQLDKSGLPSDRFFAERPEGSVSTLKIQRTQQEDSAVYLCASSERGPPARYTFGSGTRLTVV.

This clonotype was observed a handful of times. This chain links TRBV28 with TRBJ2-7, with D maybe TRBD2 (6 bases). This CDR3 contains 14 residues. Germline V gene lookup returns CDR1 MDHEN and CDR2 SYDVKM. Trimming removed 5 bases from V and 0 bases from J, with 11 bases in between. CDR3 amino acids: CASSPREHSYEQYF. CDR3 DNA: TGTGCCAGCAGTCCCCGGGAGCACTCCTACGAGCAGTACTTC.

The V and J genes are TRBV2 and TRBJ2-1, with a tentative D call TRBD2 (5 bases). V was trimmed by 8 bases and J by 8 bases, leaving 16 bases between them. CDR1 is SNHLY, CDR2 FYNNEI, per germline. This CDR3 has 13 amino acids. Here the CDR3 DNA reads TGTGCCAGCCCCCGGGGTAATCAGGATGAGCAGTTCTTC. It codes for CASPRGNQDEQFF.

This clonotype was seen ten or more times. Here the CDR3 reads CASSFLRTGSINQPQHF. CDR3 sequence (DNA): TGTGCCAGCAGCTTCCTCCGGACAGGGTCCATCAATCAGCCCCAGCATTTT. The V gene is TRBV7-8, the J gene TRBJ1-5; 8 positions match TRBD1. Germline V CDR1 and CDR2: SGHVS, FQNEAQ. With V trimmed by 3 bases and J by 3 bases, 10 bases remained unmatched. The CDR3 is 17 amino acids.

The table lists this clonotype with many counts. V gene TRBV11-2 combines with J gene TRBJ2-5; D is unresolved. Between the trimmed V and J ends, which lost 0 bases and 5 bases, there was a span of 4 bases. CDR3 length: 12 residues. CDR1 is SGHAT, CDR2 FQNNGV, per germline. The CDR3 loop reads CASSLEGETQYF. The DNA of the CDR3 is TGTGCCAGCAGCTTAGAAGGGGAGACCCAGTACTTC.

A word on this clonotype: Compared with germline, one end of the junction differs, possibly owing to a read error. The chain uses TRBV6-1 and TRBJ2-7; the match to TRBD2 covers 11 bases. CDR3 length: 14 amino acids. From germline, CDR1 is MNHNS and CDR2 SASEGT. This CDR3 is CASSEGTSGYEQYF. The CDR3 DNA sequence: TGTGCCAGCAGCGAAGGGACTAGCGGCTACGAGCAGTACTTC.

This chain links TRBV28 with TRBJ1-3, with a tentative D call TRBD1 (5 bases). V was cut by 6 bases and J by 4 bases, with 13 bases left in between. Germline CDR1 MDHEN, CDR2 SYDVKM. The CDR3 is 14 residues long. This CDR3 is CASSLGHSGNTIYF. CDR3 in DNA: TGTGCCAGCAGCCTCGGACATTCCGGAAACACCATATATTTT.

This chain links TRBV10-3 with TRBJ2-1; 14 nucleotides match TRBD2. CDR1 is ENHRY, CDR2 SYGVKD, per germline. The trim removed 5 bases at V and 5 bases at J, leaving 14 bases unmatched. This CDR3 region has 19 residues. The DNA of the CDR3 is TGTGCCATCAGTAAATACGGGACTAGCGGGAGCTCGGTGGACAATGAGCAGTTCTTC. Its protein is CAISKYGTSGSSVDNEQFF.

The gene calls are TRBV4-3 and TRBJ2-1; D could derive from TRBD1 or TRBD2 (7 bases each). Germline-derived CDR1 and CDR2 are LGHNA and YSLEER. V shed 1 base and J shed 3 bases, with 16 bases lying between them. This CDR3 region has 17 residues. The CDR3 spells CASSQATSGTVYNEQFF. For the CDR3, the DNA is TGCGCCAGCAGCCAAGCTACAAGCGGGACAGTCTACAATGAGCAGTTCTTC.

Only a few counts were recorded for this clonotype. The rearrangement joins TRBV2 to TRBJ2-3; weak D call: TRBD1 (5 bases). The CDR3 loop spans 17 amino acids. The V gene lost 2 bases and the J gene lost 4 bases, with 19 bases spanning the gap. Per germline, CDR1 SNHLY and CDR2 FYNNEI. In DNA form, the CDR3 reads TGTGCCAGCAGTGAACAGCTTACCAAGCAGGGTTCAGATACGCAGTATTTT. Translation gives CASSEQLTKQGSDTQYF.

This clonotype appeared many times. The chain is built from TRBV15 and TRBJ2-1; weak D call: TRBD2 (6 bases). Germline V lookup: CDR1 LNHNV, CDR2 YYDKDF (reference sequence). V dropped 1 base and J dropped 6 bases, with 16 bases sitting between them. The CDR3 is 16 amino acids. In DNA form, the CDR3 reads TGTGCCACCAGCAGAGGAAGGCGGGAAAGGGGCAATGAGCAGTTCTTC. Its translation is CATSRGRRERGNEQFF.

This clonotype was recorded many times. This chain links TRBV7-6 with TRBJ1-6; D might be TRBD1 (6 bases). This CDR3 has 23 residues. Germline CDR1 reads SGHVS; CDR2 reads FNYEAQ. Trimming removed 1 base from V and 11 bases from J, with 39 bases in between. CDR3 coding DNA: TGTGCCAGCAGCTTAGGCCCTAATCCTTTTTTACGGGGGGCTTACCTTCGTGCACCACCCCTCCACTTT. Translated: CASSLGPNPFLRGAYLRAPPLHF.

The CDR3 DNA follows: TGCGCCAGCAGCTTTTGGGGGGAAAGGAACACTGAAGCTTTCTTT. As protein: CASSFWGERNTEAFF. The rearrangement joins TRBV5-1 to TRBJ1-1, with D possibly being TRBD1 (5 bases). V lost 2 bases and J lost 1, with 12 bases in between. Germline loops: CDR1 SGHRS, CDR2 YFSETQ. This CDR3 has 15 amino acids.

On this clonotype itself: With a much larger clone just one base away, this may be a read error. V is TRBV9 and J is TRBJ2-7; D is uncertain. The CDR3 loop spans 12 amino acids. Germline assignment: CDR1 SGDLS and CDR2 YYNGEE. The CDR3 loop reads CVSSVGQDEQYF. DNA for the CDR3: TGTGTCAGCAGCGTAGGTCAGGACGAGCAGTACTTC.